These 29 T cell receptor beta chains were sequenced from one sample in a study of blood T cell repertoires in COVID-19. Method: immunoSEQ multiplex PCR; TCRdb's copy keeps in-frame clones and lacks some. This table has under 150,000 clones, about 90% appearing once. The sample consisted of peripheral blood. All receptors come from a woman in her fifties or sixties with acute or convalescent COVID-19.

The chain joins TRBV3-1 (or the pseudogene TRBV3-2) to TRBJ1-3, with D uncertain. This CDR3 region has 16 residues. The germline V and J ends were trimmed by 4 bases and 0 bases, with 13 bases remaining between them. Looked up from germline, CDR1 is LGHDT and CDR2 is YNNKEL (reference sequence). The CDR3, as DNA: TGTGCCAGCAGCCCATTCAGCAGGTCCTCTGGAAACACCATATATTTT. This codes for CASSPFSRSSGNTIYF.

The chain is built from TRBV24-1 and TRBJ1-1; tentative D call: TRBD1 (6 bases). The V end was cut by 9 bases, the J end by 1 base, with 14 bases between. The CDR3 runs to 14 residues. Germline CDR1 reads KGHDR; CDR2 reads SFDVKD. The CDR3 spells CATSAGGPNTEAFF. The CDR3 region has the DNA TGTGCCACCTCGGCCGGGGGGCCGAACACTGAAGCTTTCTTT.

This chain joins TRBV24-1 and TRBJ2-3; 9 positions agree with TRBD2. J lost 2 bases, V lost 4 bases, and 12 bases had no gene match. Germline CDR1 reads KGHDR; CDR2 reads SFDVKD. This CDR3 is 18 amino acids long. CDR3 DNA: TGTGCCACCAGTGACCCACGGGAAGCGGGAGGAGACACAGATACGCAGTATTTT. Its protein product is CATSDPREAGGDTDTQYF.

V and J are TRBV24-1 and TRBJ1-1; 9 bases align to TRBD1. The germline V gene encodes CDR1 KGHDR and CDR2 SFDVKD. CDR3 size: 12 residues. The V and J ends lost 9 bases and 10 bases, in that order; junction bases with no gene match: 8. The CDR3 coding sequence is TGTGCCACCGGGGACAGGGAAGAAGGAGCTTTCTTT. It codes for CATGDREEGAFF.

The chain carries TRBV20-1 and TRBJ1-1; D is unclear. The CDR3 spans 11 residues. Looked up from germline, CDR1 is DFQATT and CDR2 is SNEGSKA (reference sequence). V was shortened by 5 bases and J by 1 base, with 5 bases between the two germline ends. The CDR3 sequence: CSADTNTEAFF. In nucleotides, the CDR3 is TGCAGTGCTGACACGAACACTGAAGCTTTCTTT.

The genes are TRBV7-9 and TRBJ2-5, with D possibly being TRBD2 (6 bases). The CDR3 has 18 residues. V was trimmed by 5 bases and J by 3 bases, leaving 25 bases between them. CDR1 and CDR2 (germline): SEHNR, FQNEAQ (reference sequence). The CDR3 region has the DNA TGTGCCAGCAGCGAACGGGGGACTGAAAACCTTTTCGAAGAGACCCAGTACTTC. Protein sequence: CASSERGTENLFEETQYF.

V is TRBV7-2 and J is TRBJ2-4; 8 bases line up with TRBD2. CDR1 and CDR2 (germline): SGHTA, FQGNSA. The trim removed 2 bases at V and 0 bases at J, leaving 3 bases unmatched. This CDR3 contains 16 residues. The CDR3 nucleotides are TGTGCCAGCAGCTTAAGCGGGGGAACAGCCAAAAACATTCAGTACTTC. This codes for CASSLSGGTAKNIQYF.

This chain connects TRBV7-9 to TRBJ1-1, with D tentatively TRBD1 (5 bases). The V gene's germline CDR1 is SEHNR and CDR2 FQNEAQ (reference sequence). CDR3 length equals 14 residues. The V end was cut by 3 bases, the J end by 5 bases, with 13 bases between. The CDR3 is CASSLGGTVTEAFF. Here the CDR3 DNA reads TGTGCCAGCAGCTTGGGGGGGACGGTAACTGAAGCTTTCTTT.

CDR3 sequence reads: CASSHRELYTF. The CDR3 DNA reads TGTGCCAGCAGTCACAGGGAGCTCTACACCTTC. The V and J genes are TRBV12-3 or TRBV12-4 and TRBJ1-2; weak D call: TRBD1 (6 bases). The length of the CDR3 is 11 residues. V gave up 5 bases and J gave up 10 bases, with 11 bases separating them.

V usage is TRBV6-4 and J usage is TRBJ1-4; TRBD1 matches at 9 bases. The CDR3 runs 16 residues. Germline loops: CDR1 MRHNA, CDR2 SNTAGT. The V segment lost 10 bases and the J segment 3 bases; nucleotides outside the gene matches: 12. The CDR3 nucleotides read TGTGCCACCCACACAGGGGGCTGGAAGGCTAATGAAAAACTGTTTTTT. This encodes CATHTGGWKANEKLFF.

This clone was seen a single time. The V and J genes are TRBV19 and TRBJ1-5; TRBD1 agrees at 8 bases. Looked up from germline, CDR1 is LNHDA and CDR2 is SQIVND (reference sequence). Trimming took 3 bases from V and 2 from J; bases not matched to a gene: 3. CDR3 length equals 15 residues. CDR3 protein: CASSIDRGGNQPQHF. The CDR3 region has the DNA TGTGCCAGTAGTATTGACAGGGGAGGCAATCAGCCCCAGCATTTT.

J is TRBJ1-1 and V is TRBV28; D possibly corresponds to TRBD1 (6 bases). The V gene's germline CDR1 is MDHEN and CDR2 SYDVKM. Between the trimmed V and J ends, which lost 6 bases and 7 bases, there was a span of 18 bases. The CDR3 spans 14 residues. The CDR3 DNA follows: TGTGCCAGCAGGGACAGTTTTGTGGACATTGAAGCTTTCTTT. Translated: CASRDSFVDIEAFF.

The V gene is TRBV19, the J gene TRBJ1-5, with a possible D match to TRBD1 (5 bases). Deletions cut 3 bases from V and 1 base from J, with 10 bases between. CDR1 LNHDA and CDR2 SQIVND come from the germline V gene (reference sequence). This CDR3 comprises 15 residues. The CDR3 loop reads CASSIDQGSNQPQHF. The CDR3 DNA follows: TGTGCCAGTAGTATCGATCAGGGAAGCAATCAGCCCCAGCATTTT.

CDR3 nucleotides: TGTGCCACGAGACAGGGGTCCGGGGCCAACGTCCTGACTTTC. Translating gives CATRQGSGANVLTF. J is TRBJ2-6 and V is TRBV7-9, with 8 bases fitting TRBD1. Unmatched junction bases numbered 6, after V lost 10 bases and J lost 4 bases. Germline assignment: CDR1 SEHNR and CDR2 FQNEAQ (reference sequence). CDR3 length: 14 amino acids.

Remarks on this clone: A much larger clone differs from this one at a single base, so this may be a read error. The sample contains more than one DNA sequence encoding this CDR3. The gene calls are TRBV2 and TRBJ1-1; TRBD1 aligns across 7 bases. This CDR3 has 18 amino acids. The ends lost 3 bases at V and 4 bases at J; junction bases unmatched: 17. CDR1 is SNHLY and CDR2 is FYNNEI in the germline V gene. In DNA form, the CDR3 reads TGTGCCAGCAGTGAGGCCGAACCGGGACAGACGAGGGGCACTGAAGCTTTCTTT. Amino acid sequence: CASSEAEPGQTRGTEAFF.

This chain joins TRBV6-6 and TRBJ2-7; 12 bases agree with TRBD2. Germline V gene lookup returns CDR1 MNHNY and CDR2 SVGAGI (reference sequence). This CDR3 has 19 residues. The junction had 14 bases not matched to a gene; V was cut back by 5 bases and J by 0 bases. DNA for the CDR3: TGTGCCAGCAGTCCACTGACTCTAGCGGGGGGGTTGAGCTCCTACGAGCAGTACTTC. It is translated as CASSPLTLAGGLSSYEQYF.

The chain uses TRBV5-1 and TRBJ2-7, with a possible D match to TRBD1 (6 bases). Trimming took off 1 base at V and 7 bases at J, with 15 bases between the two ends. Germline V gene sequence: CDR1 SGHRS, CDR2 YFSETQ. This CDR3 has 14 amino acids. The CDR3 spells CASSLFQGIREQYF. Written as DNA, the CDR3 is TGCGCCAGCAGCTTGTTTCAGGGGATAAGGGAGCAGTACTTC.

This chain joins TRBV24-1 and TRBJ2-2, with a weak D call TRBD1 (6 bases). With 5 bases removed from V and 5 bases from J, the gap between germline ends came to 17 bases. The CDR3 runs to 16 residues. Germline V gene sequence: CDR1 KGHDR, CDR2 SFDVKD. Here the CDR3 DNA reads TGTGCCACCAGTGCCGACAGGTCGGAACGGACCGGGGAGCTGTTTTTT. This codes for CATSADRSERTGELFF.

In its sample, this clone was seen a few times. As DNA, the CDR3 is TGTGCCACCCCGGGACAGGATTCCTACAATGAGCAGTTCTTC. Protein product: CATPGQDSYNEQFF. The chain joins TRBV2 to TRBJ2-1; TRBD1 aligns across 8 bases. Trimming took 10 bases from V and 1 from J; bases not matched to a gene: 6. Looked up from germline, CDR1 is SNHLY and CDR2 is FYNNEI. The CDR3 is 14 amino acids.

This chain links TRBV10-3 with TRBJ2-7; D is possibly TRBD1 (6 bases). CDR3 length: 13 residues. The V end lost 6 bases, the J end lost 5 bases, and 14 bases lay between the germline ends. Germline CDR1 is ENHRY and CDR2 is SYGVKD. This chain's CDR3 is CAIRFTGYDEQYF. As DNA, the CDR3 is TGTGCCATCAGGTTTACAGGGTACGACGAGCAGTACTTC.

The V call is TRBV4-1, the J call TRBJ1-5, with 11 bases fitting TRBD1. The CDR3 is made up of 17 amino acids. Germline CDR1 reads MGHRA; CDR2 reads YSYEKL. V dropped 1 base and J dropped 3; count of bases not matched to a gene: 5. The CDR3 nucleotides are TGCGCCAGCAGCCAAGCGTGGGACAGGGGGATCAATCAGCCCCAGCATTTT. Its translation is CASSQAWDRGINQPQHF.

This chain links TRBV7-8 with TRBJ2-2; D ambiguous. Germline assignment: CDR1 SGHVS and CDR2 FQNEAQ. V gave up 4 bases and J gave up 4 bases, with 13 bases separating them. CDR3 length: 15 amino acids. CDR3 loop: CASSSMSVGTGELFF. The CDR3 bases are TGTGCCAGCAGCTCGATGAGTGTCGGCACCGGGGAGCTGTTTTTT.

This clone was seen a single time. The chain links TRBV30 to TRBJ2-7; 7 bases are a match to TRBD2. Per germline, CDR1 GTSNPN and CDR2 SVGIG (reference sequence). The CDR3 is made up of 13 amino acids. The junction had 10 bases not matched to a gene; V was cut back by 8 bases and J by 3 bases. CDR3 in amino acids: CALNGGRNYEQYF. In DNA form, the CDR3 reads TGTGCCCTGAACGGGGGGAGAAACTACGAGCAGTACTTC. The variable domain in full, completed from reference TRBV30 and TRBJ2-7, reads SQTIHQWPATLVQPVGSPLSLECTVEGTSNPNLYWYRQAAGRGLQLLFYSVGIGQISSEVPQNLSASRPQDRQFILSSKKLLLSDSGFYLCALNGGRNYEQYFGPGTRLTVT.

This CDR3 reads CASSSGQDYGYTF. The CDR3 DNA follows: TGTGCCAGCAGCAGTGGACAAGACTATGGCTACACCTTC. The chain carries TRBV11-2 and TRBJ1-2, with D possibly TRBD1 on 5 matching bases. Trimming removed 5 bases from V and 3 bases from J, with 10 bases in between. In germline, CDR1 is SGHAT, CDR2 FQNNGV. The CDR3 runs 13 residues.

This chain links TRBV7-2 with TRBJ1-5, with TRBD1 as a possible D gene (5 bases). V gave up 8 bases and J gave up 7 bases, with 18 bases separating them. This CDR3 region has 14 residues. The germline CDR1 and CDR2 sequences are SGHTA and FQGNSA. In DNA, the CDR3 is TGTGCCAGCGCGGGACCCGGAGGGGTCCAGCCCCAGCATTTT. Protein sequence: CASAGPGGVQPQHF.

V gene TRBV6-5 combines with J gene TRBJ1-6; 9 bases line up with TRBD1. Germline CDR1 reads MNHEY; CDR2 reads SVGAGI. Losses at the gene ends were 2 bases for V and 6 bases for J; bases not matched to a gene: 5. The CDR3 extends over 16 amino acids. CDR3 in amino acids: CASSYRPGQGNSPLHF. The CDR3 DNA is TGTGCCAGCAGTTACCGTCCGGGACAGGGTAATTCACCCCTCCACTTT.

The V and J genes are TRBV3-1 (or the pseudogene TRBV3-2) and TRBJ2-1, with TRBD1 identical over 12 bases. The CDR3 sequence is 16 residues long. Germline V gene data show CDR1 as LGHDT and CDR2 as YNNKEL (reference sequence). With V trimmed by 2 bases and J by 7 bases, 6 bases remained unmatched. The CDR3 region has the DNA TGTGCCAGCAGCCAAAGGTGGGACAGGGGGCCTAATGAGCAGTTCTTC. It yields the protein CASSQRWDRGPNEQFF.

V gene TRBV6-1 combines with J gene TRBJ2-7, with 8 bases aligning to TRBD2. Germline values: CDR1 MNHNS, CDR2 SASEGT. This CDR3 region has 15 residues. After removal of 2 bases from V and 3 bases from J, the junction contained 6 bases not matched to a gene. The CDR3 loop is CASSEWSGGLYEQYF. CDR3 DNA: TGTGCCAGCAGTGAATGGAGCGGGGGCCTCTACGAGCAGTACTTC.

The CDR3 region is CAWTLLPFSGEQYF. The CDR3 DNA sequence: TGTGCCTGGACCTTACTCCCATTTAGCGGCGAGCAGTACTTC. This sequence joins TRBV30 and TRBJ2-7; possibly TRBD2 for D (6 bases). The CDR3 is made up of 14 amino acids. Germline V gives CDR1 GTSNPN, CDR2 SVGIG (reference sequence). V shed 4 bases and J shed 6 bases, with 19 bases lying between them.